These T cell receptor beta chains were read from a single sample in a study of post-analysis software for immune sequencing data. TCRdb called the PCR reads again in MiXCR, with one record for every CDR3 protein. The table records 750,000 to 950,000 distinct CDR3 sequences, 35% to 55% of them present only once. Sequenced sample: blood. The receptors here all came from a girl aged 5-17 years with multiple sclerosis. Each CDR3 is given with its conserved first and last residue. The D gene is left open where the match is weak. Only part of the rows carry a size: once, few, many, or a class if the clone is expanded.

j_gene,abundance,v_gene,d_gene,CDR3nt,CDR3aa
TRBJ2-4,NA,TRBV27,NA,TGTGCCAGCAGAGATTCGCGACAGGGTCAAACGGGGAGGGGGAAAAACATTCAGTACTTC,CASRDSRQGQTGRGKNIQYF
TRBJ1-5,NA,TRBV6-2/TRBV6-3,NA,TGTGCCAGCAGTACCACGGCAGGCAATCAGCCCCAGCATTTT,CASSTTAGNQPQHF
TRBJ1-2,once,TRBV5-1,NA,TGCGCCAGCAGCCCACGGACCGCCATCTATGGCTACACCTTC,CASSPRTAIYGYTF
TRBJ2-7,few,TRBV20-1,NA,TGCAGTGCAGGGAACTACGAGCAGTACTTC,CSAGNYEQYF
TRBJ2-1,NA,TRBV7-3,NA,TGTGCCAGCAGCTTAACGCAAGTAGGGGAGCAGTTCTTC,CASSLTQVGEQFF
TRBJ2-7,few,TRBV27,TRBD2,TGTGCCAGCAGTCTATCACCGGGACTAGCGGTCGAGCAGTACTTC,CASSLSPGLAVEQYF
TRBJ1-1,NA,TRBV7-2,NA,TGTGCCAGCAGGCTAAGGGGGACGGGGAACACTGAAGCTTTCTTT,CASRLRGTGNTEAFF
TRBJ2-3,few,TRBV4-3,TRBD2,TGCGCCAGCAGCCAAGACCCGAGCGGGAGCGGGTCAGATACGCAGTATTTT,CASSQDPSGSGSDTQYF
TRBJ2-1,few,TRBV4-2,TRBD2,TGTGCCAGCAGCCAATGGGGAGGGACTAGCATAAATGAGCAGTTCTTC,CASSQWGGTSINEQFF
TRBJ2-3,NA,TRBV6-6,TRBD2,TGTGCCAGCAGTTACAGTTGGGAGCGGGAGAGCACAGATACGCAGTATTTT,CASSYSWERESTDTQYF
TRBJ2-1,NA,TRBV29-1,NA,TGCAGCGTTGAAGGGCTAGTGGGGCACAATGAGCAGTTCTTC,CSVEGLVGHNEQFF
TRBJ2-7,few,TRBV25-1,NA,TGTGCCAGCAGTGACGATAGACGGGAATTGTACGAGCAGTACTTC,CASSDDRRELYEQYF
TRBJ1-2,NA,TRBV9,NA,TGTGCCAGCAGCGTAGGTGAGGGAGTGGGCTGCACCTTC,CASSVGEGVGCTF
TRBJ2-4,few,TRBV5-1,NA,TGCGCCAGCAGCGGCAACCCCCGGGGTACGCAGTACTTC,CASSGNPRGTQYF
TRBJ2-7,NA,TRBV5-1,TRBD2,TGCGCCAGCAGCTGGAGGGACTACGCTGGCGAGCAGTACTTC,CASSWRDYAGEQYF
TRBJ2-1,NA,TRBV4-2,NA,TGTGCCAGCAGCCAAGATCTGAGGGATAGCTCCTACAATGAGCAGTTCTTC,CASSQDLRDSSYNEQFF
TRBJ2-7,NA,TRBV20-1,NA,TGCAGTGCTAGGGGCCACTACGAGCAGTACTTC,CSARGHYEQYF
TRBJ2-3,NA,TRBV12-3/TRBV12-4,NA,TGTGCCAGCAACACGTTCGCAGATACGCAGTATTTT,CASNTFADTQYF
TRBJ2-4,few,TRBV10-3,TRBD2,TGTGCCATCAGTGAGTCGGGAGCGGGAGCGGAAAACATTCAGTACTTC,CAISESGAGAENIQYF
TRBJ1-5,NA,TRBV7-2,NA,TGTGCCAGCAGGGCGGACATCGGGGATCAGCCCCAGCATTTT,CASRADIGDQPQHF
TRBJ2-3,NA,TRBV5-1,NA,TGCGCCAGCAGTGGTGATGGGACGAGCACAGATACGCAGTATTTT,CASSGDGTSTDTQYF
TRBJ2-1,NA,TRBV27,NA,TGTGCCAGCAGTTTGATGAACCGACTTGATGAGCAGTTCTTC,CASSLMNRLDEQFF
TRBJ2-1,few,TRBV20-1,NA,TGCAGTGCTAGAGATCCCCTCCTAGCTACGTCTGGCAATGAGCAGTTCTTC,CSARDPLLATSGNEQFF
TRBJ2-1,few,TRBV19,NA,TGTGCCAGTAGTATAGTCGGGCCCGCTTGGCAGTTCTTC,CASSIVGPAWQFF
TRBJ1-1,NA,TRBV30,NA,TGTGCCTGGAAAGCCCGGGGGAGCACTGAAGCTTTCTTT,CAWKARGSTEAFF
TRBJ2-5,few,TRBV20-1,NA,TGCAGTGCTGCCGAGGAGGTGACCCAGTACTTC,CSAAEEVTQYF
TRBJ2-7,NA,TRBV20-1,NA,TGCAGTGTTAGAGATCCTATGACCTCCTACGAGCAGTACTTC,CSVRDPMTSYEQYF
TRBJ2-1,NA,TRBV6-5,TRBD2,TGTGCCAGCAGTTCAACTAGCGGCAATGAGCAGTTCTTC,CASSSTSGNEQFF
TRBJ2-3,few,TRBV15,NA,TGTGCCACCAGCGCTGTTCGCGGGTATAGAGATACGCAGTATTTT,CATSAVRGYRDTQYF
TRBJ2-7,NA,TRBV20-1,NA,TGCAGTGCACAATCCGGGGACTCCTACGAGCAGTACTTC,CSAQSGDSYEQYF
TRBJ1-2,NA,TRBV12-3/TRBV12-4,NA,TGTGCCACCACCTTGGGGGGATGGAGTGGCTACACCTTC,CATTLGGWSGYTF
TRBJ2-1,NA,TRBV20-1,TRBD2,TGCAGTGCTAGCTCGGGAGGGGAGCAGTTCTTC,CSASSGGEQFF
TRBJ2-3,NA,TRBV4-2,NA,TGTGCCAGCAGCCAAGATCGGTCAGGGGACCCAGATACGCAGTATTTT,CASSQDRSGDPDTQYF
TRBJ2-5,NA,TRBV11-3,NA,TGTGCCAGCAGCCGGGGACCTCCTGGGGAGACCCAGTACTTC,CASSRGPPGETQYF
TRBJ2-6,few,TRBV24-1,NA,TGTGCCACCAGTGATCCCCGACGTGCCTCTGGGGCCAACGTCCTGACTTTC,CATSDPRRASGANVLTF
TRBJ2-7,NA,TRBV29-1,NA,TGCAGCGTTGAAGATTTCGAGAGTGGCAACGAGCAGTACTTC,CSVEDFESGNEQYF
TRBJ2-7,NA,TRBV4-1,NA,TGCGCCAGCAGCCAATCCACAGGAATCGAATCTTACGAGCAGTACTTC,CASSQSTGIESYEQYF
TRBJ2-5,NA,TRBV7-2,NA,TGTGCCAGCAGCGGCCGGGACACCCAAGAGACCCAGTACTTC,CASSGRDTQETQYF
TRBJ2-7,NA,TRBV20-1,TRBD2,TGCAGTGCTAGAGGGACTAGCGGGAGGGGTGAGCAGTACTTC,CSARGTSGRGEQYF
TRBJ1-1,NA,TRBV10-1,NA,TGCGCCAGCAGTGGGAGCGGGACAACTGAAGCTTTCTTT,CASSGSGTTEAFF
TRBJ2-1,NA,TRBV9,NA,TGTGCCAGCAGCGTAGAAGTAAGAACTGAGCAGTTCTTC,CASSVEVRTEQFF
TRBJ2-7,NA,TRBV2,TRBD2,TGTGCCAGCACCGAAGGCCTAGCGGTGAGCTCCTACGAGCAGTACTTC,CASTEGLAVSSYEQYF